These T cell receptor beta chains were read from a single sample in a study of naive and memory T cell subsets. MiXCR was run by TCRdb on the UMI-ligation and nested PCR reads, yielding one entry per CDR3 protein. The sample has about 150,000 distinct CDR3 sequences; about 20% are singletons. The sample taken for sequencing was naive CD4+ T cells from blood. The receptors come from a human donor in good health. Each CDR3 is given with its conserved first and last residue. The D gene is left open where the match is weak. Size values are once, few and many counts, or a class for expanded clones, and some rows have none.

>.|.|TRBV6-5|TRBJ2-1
CASRSRVLAYNEQFF
TGTGCCAGCAGGAGCAGGGTGTTGGCCTACAATGAGCAGTTCTTC
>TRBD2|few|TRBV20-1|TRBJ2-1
CSARIPSGRNEQFF
TGCAGTGCTAGGATCCCTAGCGGGAGAAATGAGCAGTTCTTC
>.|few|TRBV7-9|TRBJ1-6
CASSLVGHNNSPLHF
TGTGCCAGCAGCTTAGTTGGGCACAATAATTCACCCCTCCACTTT
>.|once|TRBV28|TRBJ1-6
CASFEVGGYNSPLHF
TGTGCCAGCTTCGAGGTCGGGGGTTATAATTCACCCCTCCACTTT
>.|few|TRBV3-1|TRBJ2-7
CASSQDEAIYLNEQYF
TGTGCCAGCAGCCAAGACGAGGCTATTTATCTCAACGAGCAGTACTTC
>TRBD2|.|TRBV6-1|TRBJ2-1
CASSVLAGNEQFF
TGTGCCAGCAGTGTCTTAGCGGGAAATGAGCAGTTCTTC
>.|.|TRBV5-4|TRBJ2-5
CASSLHRQETQYF
TGTGCCAGCAGCTTGCATAGACAAGAGACCCAGTACTTC
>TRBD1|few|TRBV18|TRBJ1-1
CASSPITGAATMNTEAFF
TGTGCCAGCTCACCGATAACAGGGGCCGCTACCATGAACACTGAAGCTTTCTTT
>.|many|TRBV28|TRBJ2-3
CASSLSPAPSDTQYF
TGTGCCAGCAGCCTTAGTCCGGCGCCATCAGATACGCAGTATTTT
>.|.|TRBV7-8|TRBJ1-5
CASSLEGKTGSRNQPQHF
TGTGCCAGCAGCTTAGAAGGTAAAACAGGGAGTCGCAATCAGCCCCAGCATTTT